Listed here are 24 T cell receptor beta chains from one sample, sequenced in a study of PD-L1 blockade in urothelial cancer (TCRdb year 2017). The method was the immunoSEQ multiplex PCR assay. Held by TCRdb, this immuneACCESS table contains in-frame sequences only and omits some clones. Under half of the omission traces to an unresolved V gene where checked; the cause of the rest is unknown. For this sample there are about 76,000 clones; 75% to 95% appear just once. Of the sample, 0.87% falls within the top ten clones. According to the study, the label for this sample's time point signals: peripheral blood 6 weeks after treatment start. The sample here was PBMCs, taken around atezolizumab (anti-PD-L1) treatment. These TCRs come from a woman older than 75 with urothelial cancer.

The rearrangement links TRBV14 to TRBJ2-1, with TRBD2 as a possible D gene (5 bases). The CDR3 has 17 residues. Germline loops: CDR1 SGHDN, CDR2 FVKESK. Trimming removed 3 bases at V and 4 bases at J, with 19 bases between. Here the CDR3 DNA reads TGTGCCAGCAGCCAGCTTCAAGGTGTAGCGACATACAATGAGCAGTTCTTC. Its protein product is CASSQLQGVATYNEQFF.

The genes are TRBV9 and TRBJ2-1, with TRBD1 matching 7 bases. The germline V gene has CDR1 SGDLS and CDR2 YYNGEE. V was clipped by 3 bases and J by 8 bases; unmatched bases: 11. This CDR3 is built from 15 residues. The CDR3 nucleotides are TGTGCCAGCAGCGAGACAGGGTATGAGTCGGATGAGCAGTTCTTC. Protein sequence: CASSETGYESDEQFF. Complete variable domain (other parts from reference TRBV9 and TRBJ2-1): DSGVTQTPKHLITATGQRVTLRCSPRSGDLSVYWYQQSLDQGLQFLIQYYNGEERAKGNILERFSAQQFPDLHSELNLSSLELGDSALYFCASSETGYESDEQFFGPGTRLTVL.

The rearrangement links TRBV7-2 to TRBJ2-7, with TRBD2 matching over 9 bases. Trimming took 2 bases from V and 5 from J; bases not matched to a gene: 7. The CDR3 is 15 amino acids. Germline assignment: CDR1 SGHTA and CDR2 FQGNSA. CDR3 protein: CASSLFAGGEDEQYF. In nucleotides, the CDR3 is TGTGCCAGCAGCTTATTTGCGGGAGGGGAAGACGAGCAGTACTTC.

The CDR3 DNA is TGTGCCAGCAGCTTAGACGGTACGCAGTATTTT. Protein sequence: CASSLDGTQYF. The chain is built from TRBV11-2 and TRBJ2-3, with D uncertain. Germline lookup yields CDR1 SGHAT and CDR2 FQNNGV. V gave up 0 bases and J gave up 8 bases, with 3 bases separating them. The CDR3 sequence is 11 residues long.

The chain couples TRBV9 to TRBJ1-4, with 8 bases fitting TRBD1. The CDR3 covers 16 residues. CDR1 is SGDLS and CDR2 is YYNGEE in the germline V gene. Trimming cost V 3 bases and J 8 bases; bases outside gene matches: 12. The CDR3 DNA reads TGTGCCAGCAGCGGCGACAGGGGAACTAATTGGGAAAAACTGTTTTTT. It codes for CASSGDRGTNWEKLFF.

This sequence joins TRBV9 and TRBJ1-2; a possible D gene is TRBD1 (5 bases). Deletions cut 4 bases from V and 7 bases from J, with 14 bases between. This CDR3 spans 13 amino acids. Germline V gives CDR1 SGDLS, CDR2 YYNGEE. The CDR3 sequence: CASSPGGRTGYTF. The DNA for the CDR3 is TGTGCCAGCAGCCCCGGGGGACGGACTGGCTACACCTTC.

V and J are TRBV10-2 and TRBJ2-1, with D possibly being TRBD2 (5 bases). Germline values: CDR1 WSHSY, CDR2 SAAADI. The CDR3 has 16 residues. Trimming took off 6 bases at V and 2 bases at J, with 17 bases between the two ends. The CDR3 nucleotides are TGCGCCAGCAGGCCCTCTGGTAGCGTTCCCTACAATGAGCAGTTCTTC. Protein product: CASRPSGSVPYNEQFF.

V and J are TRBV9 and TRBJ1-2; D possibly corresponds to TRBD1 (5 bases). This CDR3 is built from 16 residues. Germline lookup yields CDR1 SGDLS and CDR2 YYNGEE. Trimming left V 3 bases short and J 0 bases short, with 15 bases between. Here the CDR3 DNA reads TGTGCCAGCAGCGACGGGCAGGGTACCACTAACTATGGCTACACCTTC. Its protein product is CASSDGQGTTNYGYTF.

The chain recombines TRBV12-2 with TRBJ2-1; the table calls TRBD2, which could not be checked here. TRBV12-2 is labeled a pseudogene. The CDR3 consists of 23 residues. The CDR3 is CASRLALGGFGLAGGTPNNEQFF. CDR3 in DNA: TGTGCAAGTCGCTTAGCGCTAGGGGGTTTCGGACTAGCGGGAGGGACACCCAACAATGAGCAGTTCTTC.

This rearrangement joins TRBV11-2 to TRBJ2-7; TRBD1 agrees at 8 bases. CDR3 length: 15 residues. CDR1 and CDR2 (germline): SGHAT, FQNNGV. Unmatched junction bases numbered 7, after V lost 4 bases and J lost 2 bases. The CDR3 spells CASSWAGTGAYEQYF. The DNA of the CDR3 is TGTGCCAGCAGCTGGGCCGGGACAGGCGCCTACGAGCAGTACTTC.

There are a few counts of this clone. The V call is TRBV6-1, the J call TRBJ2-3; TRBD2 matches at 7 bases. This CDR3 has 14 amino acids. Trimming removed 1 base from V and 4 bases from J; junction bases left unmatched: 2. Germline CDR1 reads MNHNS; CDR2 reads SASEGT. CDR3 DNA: TGTGCCAGCAGTGAAGTGGGGGGGTCAGATACGCAGTATTTT. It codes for CASSEVGGSDTQYF.

CDR3: CASSLGQGGIREQYF. CDR3 bases: TGTGCCAGCAGCTTGGGACAGGGAGGCATCCGGGAGCAGTACTTC. The rearrangement uses TRBV7-9 and TRBJ2-7, with 9 bases lining up with TRBD1. The J segment lost 7 bases and the V segment lost 3 bases, leaving 10 bases of the junction unmatched. CDR1 is SEHNR and CDR2 is FQNEAQ in the germline V gene (reference sequence). The CDR3 is 15 residues long.

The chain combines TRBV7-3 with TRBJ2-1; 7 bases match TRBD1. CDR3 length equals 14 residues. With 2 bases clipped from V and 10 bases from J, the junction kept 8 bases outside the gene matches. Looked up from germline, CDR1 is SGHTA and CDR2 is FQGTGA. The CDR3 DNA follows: TGTGCCAGCAGCTTATCAGACAGGGTACGGGAGCAGTTCTTC. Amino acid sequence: CASSLSDRVREQFF.

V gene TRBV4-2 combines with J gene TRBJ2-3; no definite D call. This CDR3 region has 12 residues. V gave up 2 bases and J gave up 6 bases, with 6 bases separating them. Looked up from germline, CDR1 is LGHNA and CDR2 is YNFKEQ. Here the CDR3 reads CASSQSLDTQYF. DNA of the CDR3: TGTGCCAGCAGCCAATCCCTGGATACGCAGTATTTT.

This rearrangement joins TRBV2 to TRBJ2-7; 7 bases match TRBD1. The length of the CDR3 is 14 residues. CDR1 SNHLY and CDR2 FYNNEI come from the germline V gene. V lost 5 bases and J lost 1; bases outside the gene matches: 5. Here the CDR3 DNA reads TGTGCCAGCAGTCAGGACAGGTCATCCTACGAGCAGTACTTC. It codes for CASSQDRSSYEQYF.

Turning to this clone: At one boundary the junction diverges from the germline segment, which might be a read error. DNA of the CDR3: TGTGCCAGCAGCATAGCTAGCATCTCCTACAATGAGCAGTTCTTC. This translates into CASSIASISYNEQFF. The J gene is TRBJ2-1, the V gene TRBV7-2, with D perhaps matching TRBD2 (5 bases). The CDR3 is made up of 15 amino acids. In germline, CDR1 is SGHTA, CDR2 FQGNSA.

CDR3 bases: TGTGCCAGCAGGACTTCCAATGAGCAGTTCTTC. Protein sequence: CASRTSNEQFF. The gene calls are TRBV28 and TRBJ2-1, with D unresolved. The V end lost 6 bases, the J end lost 6 bases, and 6 bases lay between the germline ends. The V gene's germline CDR1 is MDHEN and CDR2 SYDVKM. This CDR3 is 11 amino acids long.

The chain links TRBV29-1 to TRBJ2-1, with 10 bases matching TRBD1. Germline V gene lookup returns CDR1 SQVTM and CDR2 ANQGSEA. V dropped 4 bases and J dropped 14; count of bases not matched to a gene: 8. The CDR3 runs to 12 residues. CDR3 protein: CSVGRQGAVEFF. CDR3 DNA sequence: TGCAGCGTTGGCAGACAGGGGGCAGTTGAGTTCTTC.

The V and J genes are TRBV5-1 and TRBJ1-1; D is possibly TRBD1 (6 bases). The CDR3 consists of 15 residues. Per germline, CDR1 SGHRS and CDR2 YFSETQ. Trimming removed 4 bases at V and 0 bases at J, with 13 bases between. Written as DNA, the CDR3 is TGCGCCAGCAGCGCAACAGGGAAACTGAACACTGAAGCTTTCTTT. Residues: CASSATGKLNTEAFF.

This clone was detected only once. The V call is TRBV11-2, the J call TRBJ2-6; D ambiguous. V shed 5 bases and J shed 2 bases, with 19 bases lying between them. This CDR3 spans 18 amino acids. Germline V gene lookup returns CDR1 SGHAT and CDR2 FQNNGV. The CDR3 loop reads CASSPYPQLVPGANVLTF. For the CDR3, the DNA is TGTGCCAGCAGCCCGTACCCCCAGTTGGTGCCTGGGGCCAACGTCCTGACTTTC.

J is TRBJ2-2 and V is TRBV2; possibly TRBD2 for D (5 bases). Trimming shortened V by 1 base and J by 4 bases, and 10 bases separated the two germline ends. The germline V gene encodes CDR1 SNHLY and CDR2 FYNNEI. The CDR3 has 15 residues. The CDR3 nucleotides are TGTGCCAGCAGTGAAGGGATGGCGGGCACCGGGGAGCTGTTTTTT. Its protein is CASSEGMAGTGELFF.

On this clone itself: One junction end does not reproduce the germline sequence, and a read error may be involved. The CDR3 loop is CASREYGGRGHTGELFF. DNA of the CDR3: TGTGCCAGCAGGGAATACGGTGGCAGGGGGCACACCGGGGAGCTGTTTTTT. The chain employs TRBV25-1 and TRBJ2-2, with 8 bases matching TRBD1. The CDR3 runs to 17 residues. CDR1 and CDR2 (germline): MGHDK, SYGVNS. Combining the CDR3 with reference TRBV25-1 and TRBJ2-2 gives the whole variable domain EADIYQTPRYLVIGTGKKITLECSQTMGHDKMYWYQQDPGMELHLIHYSYGVNSTEKGDLSSESTVSRIRTEHFPLTLESARPSHTSQYLCASREYGGRGHTGELFFGEGSRLTVL.

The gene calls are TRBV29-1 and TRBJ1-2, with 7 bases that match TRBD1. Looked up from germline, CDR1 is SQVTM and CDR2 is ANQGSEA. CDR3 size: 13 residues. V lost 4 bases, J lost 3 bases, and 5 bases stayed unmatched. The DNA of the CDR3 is TGCAGCGTTGGGCGACAGGGCTACTATGGCTACACCTTC. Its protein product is CSVGRQGYYGYTF.

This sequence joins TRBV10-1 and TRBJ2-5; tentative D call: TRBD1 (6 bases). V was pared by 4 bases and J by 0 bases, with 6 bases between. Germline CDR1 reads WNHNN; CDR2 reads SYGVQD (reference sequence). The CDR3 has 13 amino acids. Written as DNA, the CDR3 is TGCGCCAGCAGTGGGACAGACCAAGAGACCCAGTACTTC. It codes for CASSGTDQETQYF.